A single sample gave rise to the 29 T cell receptor beta chains below, sequenced in a study of cytomegalovirus exposure and HLA in healthy donors. The study ran its PCR with 60 Vbeta and 13 Jbeta primers. Some clones are missing from TCRdb's copy, which holds only in-frame ones; the method was immunoSEQ multiplex PCR. Here the sample spans some 150,000 clones, approximately 80% being singletons. The material sequenced was PBMCs. Receptor source: a man between 18 and 35 years old in good health and CMV-seropositive.

This clone was recorded once. J is TRBJ2-3 and V is TRBV9, with 8 bases that match TRBD2. CDR3 size: 15 residues. Germline V gene sequence: CDR1 SGDLS, CDR2 YYNGEE. Unmatched junction bases numbered 7, after V lost 4 bases and J lost 3 bases. In DNA form, the CDR3 reads TGTGCCAGCAGCCCCATAGCGGGGCTTACAGATACGCAGTATTTT. Its protein is CASSPIAGLTDTQYF.

The chain is built from TRBV7-2 and TRBJ2-3; the D gene is possibly TRBD1 (5 bases). The germline CDR1 and CDR2 sequences are SGHTA and FQGNSA. V lost 1 base to trimming and J lost 3 bases, with 14 bases between them. The CDR3 has 16 residues. The CDR3 coding sequence is TGTGCCAGCAGCTTAGTAGGGGCGCAAAGTACAGATACGCAGTATTTT. Protein: CASSLVGAQSTDTQYF.

V gene TRBV19 combines with J gene TRBJ2-7; tentatively, D is TRBD2 (7 bases). CDR3 length: 14 residues. V was clipped by 5 bases and J by 0 bases, with 11 bases between them. Germline V gives CDR1 LNHDA, CDR2 SQIVND (reference sequence). The CDR3 DNA is TGTGCCAGTAGTGTGCGGGGGCGCTCCTACGAGCAGTACTTC. Protein sequence: CASSVRGRSYEQYF. The entire variable domain, with the rest obtained from reference TRBV19 and TRBJ2-7, is as follows: DGGITQSPKYLFRKEGQNVTLSCEQNLNHDAMYWYRQDPGQGLRLIYYSQIVNDFQKGDIAEGYSVSREKKESFPLTVTSAQKNPTAFYLCASSVRGRSYEQYFGPGTRLTVT.

This chain uses TRBV10-3 with TRBJ2-7; no definite D call. Trimming took 10 bases from V and 2 from J, leaving 15 bases between them. The CDR3 consists of 13 residues. The V gene's germline CDR1 is ENHRY and CDR2 SYGVKD. DNA of the CDR3: TGTGCCACAAATTTAGACACGACCTACGAGCAGTACTTC. Protein product: CATNLDTTYEQYF.

For this clone: At one boundary the junction diverges from the germline segment, which might be a read error. CDR3 coding DNA: TGTGCTAGCAGCTTATCAGGTCTTGAGACCCAGTACTTC. Translating gives CASSLSGLETQYF. This sequence joins TRBV11-2 and TRBJ2-5; D ambiguous. CDR1 and CDR2 from the germline V gene are SGHAT and FQNNGV. The CDR3 extends over 13 amino acids.

The V call is TRBV6-1, the J call TRBJ2-5; TRBD1 aligns across 7 bases. The germline V gene has CDR1 MNHNS and CDR2 SASEGT. This CDR3 comprises 19 residues. The V gene end was trimmed by 2 bases and the J gene end by 2 bases; junction bases not matched to a gene: 17. The CDR3: CASSEFIGGYGRLQETQYF. DNA for the CDR3: TGTGCCAGCAGTGAATTTATAGGGGGCTATGGTAGACTACAAGAGACCCAGTACTTC.

The V gene is TRBV5-1, the J gene TRBJ1-3, with TRBD1 matching 7 bases. The germline V gene has CDR1 SGHRS and CDR2 YFSETQ. The CDR3 loop spans 14 amino acids. Trimming cost V 7 bases and J 2 bases; bases outside gene matches: 6. The CDR3 spells CASSQQGPGNTIYF. The CDR3 DNA reads TGCGCCAGCTCACAACAGGGGCCTGGAAACACCATATATTTT.

This chain uses TRBV6-6 with TRBJ1-2; 7 bases line up with TRBD1. Germline V lookup: CDR1 MNHNY, CDR2 SVGAGI (reference sequence). CDR3 size: 15 residues. Trimming removed 6 bases from V and 3 bases from J; junction bases left unmatched: 10. For the CDR3, the DNA is TGTGCCAGCAGGGGGTCGGACAGGCCCCACTATGGCTACACCTTC. Translating gives CASRGSDRPHYGYTF.

The genes are TRBV5-4 and TRBJ1-5, with D unclear. The CDR3 runs to 15 residues. V dropped 4 bases and J dropped 1 base, with 12 bases sitting between them. Germline V gene data show CDR1 as SGHNT and CDR2 as YYREEE (reference sequence). The CDR3 loop reads CASSPDGQSNQPQHF. In DNA form, the CDR3 reads TGTGCCAGCAGCCCCGATGGCCAAAGCAATCAGCCCCAGCATTTT.

This clone showed up just a few times. This rearrangement joins TRBV5-5 to TRBJ1-5, with D possibly TRBD1 on 5 matching bases. CDR3 length equals 14 residues. Trimming shortened V by 3 bases and J by 1 base, and 8 bases separated the two germline ends. In germline, CDR1 is SGHKS, CDR2 YYEKEE (reference sequence). CDR3 region: CASSSRQSNQPQHF. The CDR3 nucleotides read TGTGCCAGCAGCTCCAGACAGAGCAATCAGCCCCAGCATTTT.

This chain joins TRBV4-3 and TRBJ2-7; D is unresolved. Germline CDR1 reads LGHNA; CDR2 reads YSLEER. CDR3 length equals 13 residues. V was shortened by 4 bases and J by 7 bases, with 14 bases between the two germline ends. The CDR3 is CASSPRLAEEQYF. The CDR3 DNA reads as TGCGCCAGCAGCCCAAGGTTGGCGGAGGAGCAGTACTTC.

This clone was seen more than once but under ten times. The chain employs TRBV4-1 and TRBJ2-5; maybe TRBD2 (7 bases). This CDR3 comprises 19 residues. Trimming removed 2 bases from V and 1 base from J, with 23 bases in between. Germline V gives CDR1 MGHRA, CDR2 YSYEKL. CDR3 sequence: CASSQKTGGGGLIQETQYF. The CDR3 DNA reads TGCGCCAGCAGCCAAAAAACCGGAGGGGGGGGCCTAATCCAAGAGACCCAGTACTTC.

The V gene is TRBV29-1, the J gene TRBJ1-2; D is possibly TRBD1 (6 bases). Germline V lookup: CDR1 SQVTM, CDR2 ANQGSEA. Trimming removed 1 base from V and 4 bases from J, with 13 bases in between. The CDR3 spans 14 residues. The CDR3 nucleotides read TGCAGCGTTGAAGGGACAGAGGGGACCTATGGCTACACCTTC. Protein product: CSVEGTEGTYGYTF.

The genes are TRBV5-1 and TRBJ1-1; a possible D gene is TRBD1 (5 bases). CDR1 is SGHRS, CDR2 YFSETQ, per germline. V lost 1 base, J lost 7 bases, and 14 bases lay in between. The CDR3 contains 14 residues. The CDR3 region is CASSLSQGLNEAFF. In DNA form, the CDR3 reads TGCGCCAGCAGCTTGTCCCAGGGATTGAATGAAGCTTTCTTT.

Comments on this clone: The junction does not match germline at one end; this may be a read error. Other DNA sequences of this sample code for an identical CDR3. This chain links TRBV19 with TRBJ2-1; D is unresolved. The CDR3 contains 15 residues. Germline V gives CDR1 LNHDA, CDR2 SQIVND (reference sequence). This CDR3 is CASSIAAATLNEQFF. The CDR3 DNA sequence: TGTGCCAGTAGTATAGCCGCGGCCACCCTCAATGAGCAATTCTTC.

This clone was counted once. The V gene is TRBV6-5, the J gene TRBJ1-2; no definite D call. Germline V gives CDR1 MNHEY, CDR2 SVGAGI. This CDR3 is built from 15 residues. The ends were cut back, 6 bases at V and 3 bases at J, with 17 bases in the middle. CDR3 protein: CASSPFIRRDYGYTF. CDR3 in DNA: TGTGCCAGCAGCCCTTTTATTCGGAGGGACTATGGCTACACCTTC.

The chain is built from TRBV27 and TRBJ1-2; 7 nucleotides agree with TRBD1. Per the germline V gene, CDR1 is MNHEY and CDR2 is SMNVEV (reference sequence). The CDR3 has 15 residues. V trimming: 2 bases; J trimming: 6 bases; junction bases outside the gene matches: 9. CDR3 bases: TGTGCCAGCAGTTTAAGGGACAGATATATTGATGGCTACACCTTC. Translating it yields CASSLRDRYIDGYTF.

The chain recombines TRBV2 with TRBJ2-2; 10 nucleotides align to TRBD2. Trimming removed 3 bases from V and 6 bases from J; junction bases left unmatched: 4. Germline CDR1 SNHLY, CDR2 FYNNEI. The length of the CDR3 is 15 residues. CDR3 DNA sequence: TGTGCCAGCAGTGATGGGCTAGCGGGAGCCGGGGAGCTGTTTTTT. Its protein is CASSDGLAGAGELFF.

CDR3 sequence reads: CASSLVRTYEQYF. In nucleotides, the CDR3 is TGTGCCAGCAGCTTGGTCAGGACCTACGAGCAGTACTTC. The chain couples TRBV5-8 to TRBJ2-7; D call uncertain. Trimming removed 0 bases at V and 2 bases at J, with 6 bases between. This CDR3 contains 13 residues. CDR1 SGHTS and CDR2 YDEGEE come from the germline V gene. Together with reference TRBV5-8 and TRBJ2-7, the CDR3 gives the full variable domain: EAGVTQSPTHLIKTRGQQATLRCSPISGHTSVYWYQQALGLGLQFLLWYDEGEERNRGNFPPRFSGRQFPNYSSELNVNALELEDSALYLCASSLVRTYEQYFGPGTRLTVT.

CDR3: CASSQDSPIYF. The CDR3 nucleotides read TGTGCCAGCAGCCAAGATAGCCCCATATATTTT. V is TRBV4-2 and J is TRBJ1-3; D is undetermined. CDR3 length equals 11 residues. Trimming removed 0 bases at V and 11 bases at J, with 5 bases between. The germline CDR1 and CDR2 sequences are LGHNA and YNFKEQ.

This clone showed up just a few times. The chain uses TRBV15 and TRBJ1-2; D perhaps matches TRBD1 (5 bases). With 1 base removed from V and 8 bases from J, the gap between germline ends came to 11 bases. The CDR3 is made up of 13 amino acids. Germline assignment: CDR1 LNHNV and CDR2 YYDKDF (reference sequence). The CDR3, as DNA: TGTGCCACCAGCAGAGTTGGGGCGGGGGGCTACACCTTC. Translating gives CATSRVGAGGYTF.

Only one count was recorded for this clone. The V gene is TRBV11-2, the J gene TRBJ1-2; a possible D gene is TRBD1 (6 bases). The germline V gene encodes CDR1 SGHAT and CDR2 FQNNGV. CDR3 length: 13 residues. Trimming cost V 5 bases and J 3 bases, with 10 bases left between them. The chain's CDR3 is CASSPGVHYGYTF. CDR3 nucleotides: TGTGCCAGCAGCCCAGGGGTACACTATGGCTACACCTTC.

This clone showed up just a few times. The rearrangement links TRBV25-1 to TRBJ1-1, with D perhaps TRBD1 (6 bases). The CDR3 loop spans 13 amino acids. V was trimmed by 5 bases and J by 11 bases, leaving 18 bases between them. Germline V CDR1 and CDR2: MGHDK, SYGVNS. The CDR3 loop is CASSPGTNVEAFF. CDR3 DNA sequence: TGTGCCAGCAGTCCCGGGACAAACGTTGAGGCTTTCTTT. The full variable domain, rest sourced from reference TRBV25-1 and TRBJ1-1, is EADIYQTPRYLVIGTGKKITLECSQTMGHDKMYWYQQDPGMELHLIHYSYGVNSTEKGDLSSESTVSRIRTEHFPLTLESARPSHTSQYLCASSPGTNVEAFFGQGTRLTVV.

The chain employs TRBV11-1 and TRBJ1-1; D is perhaps TRBD1 (6 bases). The CDR3 consists of 14 residues. V was shortened by 5 bases and J by 4 bases, with 14 bases between the two germline ends. Germline loops: CDR1 SGHAT, CDR2 FQDESV (reference sequence). This chain's CDR3 is CASSQSGGPTEAFF. In DNA form, the CDR3 reads TGTGCCAGCAGCCAATCCGGGGGGCCCACTGAAGCTTTCTTT.

This chain connects TRBV7-3 to TRBJ2-1, with TRBD2 matching over 11 bases. CDR3 size: 21 residues. Germline V gene lookup returns CDR1 SGHTA and CDR2 FQGTGA. The V segment lost 5 bases and the J segment 0 bases; nucleotides outside the gene matches: 18. CDR3: CASSITCVWLAGGSSYNEQFF. The CDR3 bases are TGTGCCAGCAGCATCACCTGCGTGTGGCTAGCGGGGGGAAGCTCCTACAATGAGCAGTTCTTC.

V usage is TRBV2 and J usage is TRBJ1-6, with 8 positions matching TRBD1. This CDR3 contains 14 residues. The J segment lost 7 bases and the V segment lost 5 bases, leaving 4 bases of the junction unmatched. Looked up from germline, CDR1 is SNHLY and CDR2 is FYNNEI. The CDR3 DNA reads TGTGCCAGCAGTAAGCAGGGGGCAAATTCACCCCTCCACTTT. Its protein is CASSKQGANSPLHF.

This rearrangement joins TRBV10-3 to TRBJ1-1; TRBD1 agrees at 7 bases. Unmatched junction bases numbered 4, after V lost 6 bases and J lost 3 bases. This CDR3 contains 13 residues. CDR1 and CDR2 from the germline V gene are ENHRY and SYGVKD. The CDR3 spells CAISETGDTEAFF. In DNA, the CDR3 is TGTGCCATCAGCGAAACAGGGGACACTGAAGCTTTCTTT.

The CDR3 reads CASSPPRGANYEQYF. CDR3 sequence (DNA): TGTGCCAGCAGTCCCCCGCGGGGGGCCAACTACGAGCAGTACTTC. The chain joins TRBV27 to TRBJ2-7; 8 bases are shared with TRBD2. Germline-derived CDR1 and CDR2 are MNHEY and SMNVEV (reference sequence). The CDR3 consists of 15 residues. With 5 bases clipped from V and 3 bases from J, the junction kept 9 bases outside the gene matches.

V gene TRBV11-2 combines with J gene TRBJ2-7, with a tentative D call TRBD1 (6 bases). The CDR3 is 14 amino acids. V was shortened by 3 bases and J by 3 bases, with 12 bases between the two germline ends. In germline, CDR1 is SGHAT, CDR2 FQNNGV. This chain's CDR3 is CASSFSGVIYEQYF. CDR3 sequence (DNA): TGTGCCAGCAGCTTCTCAGGGGTCATCTACGAGCAGTACTTC.